These T cell receptor beta chains were read from a single sample in a study of beta chain features in type 1 diabetes. Measured with immunoSEQ multiplex PCR; TCRdb has only the in-frame clones, and not every one. This sample yields approximately 170,000 clones, of which less than 9.5% are seen a single time; approximately 2.2% belongs to the top ten. The specimen was central memory CD4+ T cells from blood. The receptors were sampled from a young woman in good health. Each CDR3 is given with its conserved first and last residue. A D gene is named only where the DNA matches it firmly. Expanded clones are given a class, and other clones once, few, many or no size at all.

v_gene: TRBV2; j_gene: TRBJ2-3; d_gene: TRBD2; abundance: .; len: 16; CDR3aa: CATGLAGGSGTDTQYF; CDR3nt: TGTGCCACCGGACTAGCGGGGGGCTCAGGCACAGATACGCAGTATTTT
v_gene: TRBV5-1; j_gene: TRBJ2-1; d_gene: .; abundance: .; len: 14; CDR3aa: CASSPSQWANEQFF; CDR3nt: TGCGCCAGCAGCCCCTCACAGTGGGCCAATGAGCAGTTCTTC
v_gene: TRBV6-6; j_gene: TRBJ1-5; d_gene: TRBD1; abundance: few; len: 14; CDR3aa: CASTLTGSNQPQHF; CDR3nt: TGTGCCAGCACCCTGACAGGGAGCAATCAGCCCCAGCATTTT
v_gene: TRBV7-2; j_gene: TRBJ2-3; d_gene: .; abundance: .; len: 15; CDR3aa: CASSPWSGSTDTQYF; CDR3nt: TGTGCCAGCAGCCCCTGGAGCGGGAGCACAGATACGCAGTATTTT
v_gene: TRBV10-3; j_gene: TRBJ2-2; d_gene: TRBD1; abundance: few; len: 14; CDR3aa: CAITQGANTGELFF; CDR3nt: TGTGCCATAACTCAGGGGGCGAACACCGGGGAGCTGTTTTTT
v_gene: TRBV5-1; j_gene: TRBJ1-6; d_gene: .; abundance: .; len: 17; CDR3aa: CASSFGGQSSYNSPLHF; CDR3nt: TGCGCCAGCAGCTTTGGTGGCCAAAGCTCCTATAATTCACCCCTCCACTTT
v_gene: TRBV10-3; j_gene: TRBJ2-7; d_gene: TRBD2; abundance: .; len: 13; CDR3aa: CAIAGDIPYEQYF; CDR3nt: TGTGCCATAGCGGGGGATATCCCCTACGAGCAGTACTTC
v_gene: TRBV5-1; j_gene: TRBJ1-5; d_gene: TRBD1; abundance: .; len: 14; CDR3aa: CASSSGTGNQPQHF; CDR3nt: TGCGCCAGCAGCTCCGGGACAGGGAATCAGCCCCAGCATTTT
v_gene: TRBV19; j_gene: TRBJ1-5; d_gene: .; abundance: .; len: 14; CDR3aa: CASSIQGGNQPQHF; CDR3nt: TGTGCCAGTAGTATACAGGGTGGGAATCAGCCCCAGCATTTT
v_gene: TRBV4-3; j_gene: TRBJ2-7; d_gene: TRBD1; abundance: .; len: 15; CDR3aa: CASSQELSGGNEQYF; CDR3nt: TGCGCCAGCAGCCAAGAGCTTTCAGGGGGCAACGAGCAGTACTTC
v_gene: TRBV14; j_gene: TRBJ2-6; d_gene: .; abundance: few; len: 16; CDR3aa: CASSSDRSSGANVLTF; CDR3nt: TGTGCCAGCAGTTCCGACAGGAGCTCTGGGGCCAACGTCCTGACTTTC
v_gene: TRBV7-9; j_gene: TRBJ1-2; d_gene: .; abundance: few; len: 16; CDR3aa: CASSLGVQEINYGYTF; CDR3nt: TGTGCCAGCAGCTTAGGGGTACAGGAAATTAACTATGGCTACACCTTC
v_gene: TRBV10-3; j_gene: TRBJ2-1; d_gene: .; abundance: few; len: 14; CDR3aa: CAISVPEAGNEQFF; CDR3nt: TGTGCCATCAGTGTTCCCGAGGCGGGGAATGAGCAGTTCTTC
v_gene: TRBV4-2; j_gene: TRBJ2-1; d_gene: .; abundance: few; len: 14; CDR3aa: CASSQEPSDNEQFF; CDR3nt: TGTGCCAGCAGCCAAGAACCGAGCGACAATGAGCAGTTCTTC
v_gene: TRBV6-6; j_gene: TRBJ2-1; d_gene: .; abundance: .; len: 13; CDR3aa: CASSLPQGNEQFF; CDR3nt: TGTGCCAGCAGTCTCCCCCAGGGCAATGAGCAGTTCTTC
v_gene: TRBV10-3; j_gene: TRBJ2-3; d_gene: TRBD2; abundance: few; len: 13; CDR3aa: CAISEREGDTQYF; CDR3nt: TGTGCCATCAGTGAGCGGGAGGGGGATACGCAGTATTTT
v_gene: TRBV2; j_gene: TRBJ2-5; d_gene: TRBD2; abundance: few; len: 16; CDR3aa: CASRGEVAGGGETQYF; CDR3nt: TGTGCCAGCAGGGGAGAGGTAGCGGGAGGCGGAGAGACCCAGTACTTC
v_gene: TRBV9; j_gene: TRBJ2-7; d_gene: TRBD2; abundance: few; len: 18; CDR3aa: CASSVGLAGGLSSYEQYF; CDR3nt: TGTGCCAGCAGCGTAGGGCTAGCGGGAGGCCTGAGCTCCTACGAGCAGTACTTC
v_gene: TRBV5-5; j_gene: TRBJ2-3; d_gene: TRBD1; abundance: .; len: 15; CDR3aa: CASSIQGASTDTQYF; CDR3nt: TGTGCCAGCAGCATACAGGGGGCGAGCACAGATACGCAGTATTTT
v_gene: TRBV18; j_gene: TRBJ2-7; d_gene: TRBD2; abundance: few; len: 15; CDR3aa: CASSPKLAGGYEQYF; CDR3nt: TGTGCCAGCTCCCCCAAGCTAGCGGGGGGCTACGAGCAGTACTTC
v_gene: TRBV21-1; j_gene: TRBJ1-6; d_gene: .; abundance: few; len: 15; CDR3aa: CARTREFSYNSPLHF; CDR3nt: TGTGCCAGGACACGGGAGTTCTCCTATAATTCACCCCTCCACTTT
v_gene: TRBV7-2; j_gene: TRBJ2-5; d_gene: TRBD2; abundance: .; len: 17; CDR3aa: CASSLGRRGTSGKTQYF; CDR3nt: TGTGCCAGCAGCTTAGGAAGGAGGGGGACTAGCGGGAAGACCCAGTACTTC
v_gene: TRBV5-5; j_gene: TRBJ2-5; d_gene: .; abundance: .; len: 13; CDR3aa: CASSSQGQETQYF; CDR3nt: TGTGCCAGCAGCTCGCAGGGTCAAGAGACCCAGTACTTC
v_gene: TRBV30; j_gene: TRBJ2-2; d_gene: .; abundance: .; len: 14; CDR3aa: CAWSVGGINGELFF; CDR3nt: TGTGCCTGGAGTGTAGGCGGGATTAACGGGGAGCTGTTTTTT
v_gene: TRBV5-6; j_gene: TRBJ2-5; d_gene: TRBD1; abundance: few; len: 16; CDR3aa: CASRGGQGAFGETQYF; CDR3nt: TGTGCCAGCAGGGGGGGACAGGGGGCGTTCGGAGAGACCCAGTACTTC
v_gene: TRBV2; j_gene: TRBJ1-2; d_gene: TRBD1; abundance: .; len: 13; CDR3aa: CAGGQGANYGYTF; CDR3nt: TGTGCCGGAGGACAGGGGGCGAACTATGGCTACACCTTC
v_gene: TRBV11-2; j_gene: TRBJ2-5; d_gene: .; abundance: .; len: 15; CDR3aa: CASRPAEAGRETQYF; CDR3nt: TGTGCCAGCAGACCAGCCGAGGCGGGACGGGAGACCCAGTACTTC
v_gene: TRBV27; j_gene: TRBJ1-1; d_gene: TRBD1; abundance: .; len: 13; CDR3aa: CASRGQGRTEAFF; CDR3nt: TGTGCCAGCAGAGGACAGGGAAGGACTGAAGCTTTCTTT
v_gene: TRBV11-1; j_gene: TRBJ2-7; d_gene: TRBD1; abundance: few; len: 14; CDR3aa: CASSRDRGSYEQYF; CDR3nt: TGTGCCAGCAGCCGGGACAGGGGATCCTACGAGCAGTACTTC
v_gene: TRBV23-1; j_gene: TRBJ2-2; d_gene: .; abundance: few; len: 15; CDR3aa: CASSHQPSIPGELFF; CDR3nt: TGCGCCAGCAGTCATCAACCCAGTATTCCCGGGGAGCTGTTTTTT
v_gene: TRBV5-4; j_gene: TRBJ1-2; d_gene: TRBD1; abundance: few; len: 14; CDR3aa: CASSLDRGQGGYTF; CDR3nt: TGTGCCAGCAGCCTGGACAGGGGGCAAGGGGGCTACACCTTC
v_gene: TRBV18; j_gene: TRBJ2-5; d_gene: .; abundance: few; len: 15; CDR3aa: CASSPGWAGQETQYF; CDR3nt: TGTGCCAGCTCACCAGGCTGGGCAGGGCAAGAGACCCAGTACTTC
v_gene: TRBV6-5; j_gene: TRBJ2-7; d_gene: .; abundance: few; len: 14; CDR3aa: CASIPRYPPYEQYF; CDR3nt: TGTGCCAGCATCCCCCGGTACCCGCCTTACGAGCAGTACTTC
v_gene: TRBV7-9; j_gene: TRBJ2-3; d_gene: TRBD2; abundance: .; len: 15; CDR3aa: CASSPYGGAGDTQYF; CDR3nt: TGTGCCAGCAGCCCCTACGGGGGGGCAGGAGATACGCAGTATTTT
v_gene: TRBV7-9; j_gene: TRBJ2-7; d_gene: TRBD2; abundance: few; len: 15; CDR3aa: CASSFVAGPSYEQYF; CDR3nt: TGTGCCAGCAGCTTCGTAGCGGGACCTTCCTACGAGCAGTACTTC
v_gene: TRBV10-3; j_gene: TRBJ2-5; d_gene: .; abundance: few; len: 13; CDR3aa: CAISGGTQETQYF; CDR3nt: TGTGCCATCAGTGGGGGGACTCAAGAGACCCAGTACTTC
v_gene: TRBV4-2; j_gene: TRBJ1-1; d_gene: TRBD1; abundance: .; len: 16; CDR3aa: CASSTRGQGGNTEAFF; CDR3nt: TGTGCCAGCAGCACCCGAGGGCAGGGGGGTAACACTGAAGCTTTCTTT
v_gene: TRBV4-1; j_gene: TRBJ2-3; d_gene: .; abundance: .; len: 16; CDR3aa: CASSQDLLARTDTQYF; CDR3nt: TGCGCCAGCAGCCAAGATCTGCTAGCGCGCACAGATACGCAGTATTTT
v_gene: TRBV7-2; j_gene: TRBJ1-1; d_gene: TRBD1; abundance: few; len: 14; CDR3aa: CASTRNAGQGDAFF; CDR3nt: TGTGCCAGCACCAGAAACGCGGGACAGGGGGACGCTTTCTTT
v_gene: TRBV4-2; j_gene: TRBJ1-2; d_gene: .; abundance: few; len: 15; CDR3aa: CASSQESQGRVGYTF; CDR3nt: TGTGCCAGCAGCCAAGAGAGCCAGGGGAGAGTTGGCTACACCTTC
v_gene: TRBV9; j_gene: TRBJ2-5; d_gene: TRBD2; abundance: few; len: 15; CDR3aa: CASSVGRGDQETQYF; CDR3nt: TGTGCCAGCAGCGTAGGTCGGGGGGACCAAGAGACCCAGTACTTC
v_gene: TRBV2; j_gene: TRBJ2-2; d_gene: .; abundance: .; len: 12; CDR3aa: CASRLGTGELFF; CDR3nt: TGTGCCAGCAGGCTAGGCACCGGGGAGCTGTTTTTT
v_gene: TRBV10-3; j_gene: TRBJ2-7; d_gene: TRBD1; abundance: few; len: 14; CDR3aa: CAISDGQGSYEQYF; CDR3nt: TGTGCCATCAGTGACGGACAGGGTTCCTACGAGCAGTACTTC
v_gene: TRBV11-2; j_gene: TRBJ1-1; d_gene: .; abundance: .; len: 13; CDR3aa: CASRRQANTEAFF; CDR3nt: TGTGCCAGCAGACGACAGGCGAACACTGAAGCTTTCTTT
v_gene: TRBV7-2; j_gene: TRBJ2-3; d_gene: .; abundance: .; len: 11; CDR3aa: CASSLIRRQYF; CDR3nt: TGTGCCAGCAGCTTAATCCGGAGGCAGTATTTT
v_gene: TRBV11-3; j_gene: TRBJ2-1; d_gene: .; abundance: few; len: 11; CDR3aa: CASSGQGAQFF; CDR3nt: TGTGCCAGCAGCGGCCAGGGCGCGCAGTTCTTC
v_gene: TRBV7-8; j_gene: TRBJ2-2; d_gene: TRBD2; abundance: .; len: 16; CDR3aa: CASSPGLAANTGELFF; CDR3nt: TGTGCCAGCAGCCCCGGACTAGCGGCGAACACCGGGGAGCTGTTTTTT
v_gene: TRBV5-1; j_gene: TRBJ1-1; d_gene: .; abundance: .; len: 14; CDR3aa: CASSPRGGGTEAFF; CDR3nt: TGCGCCAGCAGCCCCAGAGGCGGGGGCACTGAAGCTTTCTTT
v_gene: TRBV10-3; j_gene: TRBJ2-1; d_gene: TRBD2; abundance: few; len: 15; CDR3aa: CAISESRTRLIEQFF; CDR3nt: TGTGCCATCAGTGAGTCGAGGACTAGACTGATTGAGCAGTTCTTC
v_gene: TRBV9; j_gene: TRBJ2-1; d_gene: TRBD2; abundance: few; len: 14; CDR3aa: CASSSGLDYNEQFF; CDR3nt: TGTGCCAGCAGCTCAGGACTAGACTACAATGAGCAGTTCTTC
v_gene: TRBV5-6; j_gene: TRBJ1-3; d_gene: TRBD1; abundance: .; len: 14; CDR3aa: CASSSRDSGNTIYF; CDR3nt: TGTGCCAGCAGCTCTCGGGACAGTGGAAACACCATATATTTT
v_gene: TRBV30; j_gene: TRBJ2-3; d_gene: .; abundance: .; len: 13; CDR3aa: CAWSIQVDDTQYF; CDR3nt: TGTGCCTGGAGCATACAGGTCGACGATACGCAGTATTTT
v_gene: TRBV5-1; j_gene: TRBJ1-1; d_gene: .; abundance: few; len: 16; CDR3aa: CASSAGFRTANTEAFF; CDR3nt: TGCGCCAGCAGCGCTGGATTTCGGACAGCCAACACTGAAGCTTTCTTT
v_gene: TRBV2; j_gene: TRBJ2-6; d_gene: TRBD1; abundance: few; len: 18; CDR3aa: CASTPSPGTGSGANVLTF; CDR3nt: TGTGCCAGCACTCCCAGTCCCGGGACAGGGTCTGGGGCCAACGTCCTGACTTTC
v_gene: TRBV10-3; j_gene: TRBJ1-6; d_gene: .; abundance: .; len: 14; CDR3aa: CAISPGGETSPLHF; CDR3nt: TGTGCCATCAGCCCCGGGGGAGAAACCTCACCCCTCCACTTT
v_gene: TRBV25-1; j_gene: TRBJ1-3; d_gene: .; abundance: .; len: 15; CDR3aa: CASSATGTSGNTIYF; CDR3nt: TGTGCCAGCAGCGCTACAGGGACCTCTGGAAACACCATATATTTT
v_gene: TRBV9; j_gene: TRBJ2-3; d_gene: .; abundance: few; len: 14; CDR3aa: CASSVTGFTDTQYF; CDR3nt: TGTGCCAGCAGCGTAACGGGGTTCACAGATACGCAGTATTTT